Below, 7 T cell receptor beta chains from the same sample are listed, as sequenced in a study of blood T cell repertoires in COVID-19. Produced via immunoSEQ multiplex PCR; TCRdb's table is partial and in-frame only. The profile shows more than 200,000 clones, approximately 88% of them singletons. The sequencing sample was made of peripheral blood. All receptors derive from a woman in her twenties or thirties with COVID-19, enrolled during active disease.

The V and J genes are TRBV2 and TRBJ2-1; the match to TRBD2 covers 10 bases. This CDR3 is built from 18 residues. The V gene's germline CDR1 is SNHLY and CDR2 FYNNEI. V dropped 6 bases and J dropped 4; count of bases not matched to a gene: 15. In DNA form, the CDR3 reads TGTGCCAGCAGAAGGGACCAAAACAAGCGGGAGGGTTACAATGAGCAGTTCTTC. It translates to CASRRDQNKREGYNEQFF.

The chain carries TRBV18 and TRBJ1-5; D is ambiguous. Germline V gene lookup returns CDR1 KGHSH and CDR2 LQKENI. Trimming removed 1 base from V and 3 bases from J, with 10 bases in between. The CDR3 covers 15 residues. This CDR3 reads CASSPQEKLNQPQHF. Written as DNA, the CDR3 is TGTGCCAGCTCACCACAGGAGAAACTCAATCAGCCCCAGCATTTT.

V usage is TRBV7-8 and J usage is TRBJ1-6; 7 bases are shared with TRBD1. CDR1 is SGHVS and CDR2 is FQNEAQ in the germline V gene. V was pared by 5 bases and J by 4 bases, with 5 bases of the junction left unmatched. The CDR3 contains 15 residues. CDR3 bases: TGTGCCAGCAGCACCGAGGGGGCATATAATTCACCCCTCCACTTT. It yields the protein CASSTEGAYNSPLHF.

The table lists this clone with a few counts. The chain joins TRBV19 to TRBJ1-1, with unresolved D. The germline V gene encodes CDR1 LNHDA and CDR2 SQIVND (reference sequence). The CDR3 is made up of 11 amino acids. Between the trimmed V and J ends, which lost 5 bases and 11 bases, there was a span of 12 bases. The CDR3 coding sequence is TGTGCCAGTAGTTATGGCCGAGGGGCTTTCTTT. Residues: CASSYGRGAFF. The full variable domain, its missing parts supplied by reference TRBV19 and TRBJ1-1, is DGGITQSPKYLFRKEGQNVTLSCEQNLNHDAMYWYRQDPGQGLRLIYYSQIVNDFQKGDIAEGYSVSREKKESFPLTVTSAQKNPTAFYLCASSYGRGAFFGQGTRLTVV.

The chain couples TRBV12-3 or TRBV12-4 to TRBJ1-2; D is perhaps TRBD1 (6 bases). The germline V and J ends were trimmed by 6 bases and 8 bases, with 16 bases remaining between them. This CDR3 region has 13 residues. The CDR3 loop is CASSTEQGRGYTF. The CDR3 nucleotides are TGTGCCAGCAGCACCGAACAGGGAAGGGGCTACACCTTC.

The chain links TRBV3-1 (or the pseudogene TRBV3-2) to TRBJ2-2, with a weak D call TRBD1 (6 bases). V was clipped by 5 bases and J by 2 bases, with 12 bases between them. The CDR3 has 15 amino acids. Germline CDR1 is LGHDT and CDR2 is YNNKEL (reference sequence). The CDR3 reads CASSSRQANTGELFF. The CDR3 region has the DNA TGTGCCAGCAGCTCGAGACAGGCTAACACCGGGGAGCTGTTTTTT.

The chain carries TRBV6-2 or TRBV6-3 and TRBJ2-2, with 7 bases fitting TRBD2. V was clipped by 2 bases and J by 6 bases; unmatched bases: 9. CDR3 length equals 16 residues. CDR1 MNHEY and CDR2 SVGEGT come from the germline V gene. The CDR3 loop is CASSYPPGLGPGELFF. In DNA form, the CDR3 reads TGTGCCAGCAGTTACCCCCCCGGACTAGGCCCCGGGGAGCTGTTTTTT.